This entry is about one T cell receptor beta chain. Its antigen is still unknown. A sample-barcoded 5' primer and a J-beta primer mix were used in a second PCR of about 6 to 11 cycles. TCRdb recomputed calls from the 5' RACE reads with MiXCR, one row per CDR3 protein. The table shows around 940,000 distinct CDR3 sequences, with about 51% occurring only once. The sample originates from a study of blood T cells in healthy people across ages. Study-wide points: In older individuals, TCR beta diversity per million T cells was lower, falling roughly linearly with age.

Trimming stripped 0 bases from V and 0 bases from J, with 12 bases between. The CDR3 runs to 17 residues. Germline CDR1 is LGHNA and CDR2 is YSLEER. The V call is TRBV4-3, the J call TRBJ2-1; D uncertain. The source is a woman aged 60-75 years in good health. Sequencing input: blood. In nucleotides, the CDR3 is TGCGCCAGCAGCCAAGATCCTGAAGCGAGCTCCTACAATGAGCAGTTCTTC. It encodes CASSQDPEASSYNEQFF.